These 27 T cell receptor beta chains were sequenced from one sample in a study of OX40 agonist ivuxolimab in advanced cancers. The protocol was immunoSEQ multiplex PCR, while the TCRdb copy is restricted to in-frame clones and leaves out a portion. The sample holds about 62,000 clones, less than 85% seen once. The sample was CD4+ or CD8+ T cells sorted from blood, taken in a trial of the OX40 agonist ivuxolimab. These receptors all stem from an adult with an advanced solid tumor such as melanoma, head and neck, liver or kidney cancer.

The rearrangement uses TRBV5-8 and TRBJ2-7; 10 bases map to TRBD1. The germline V gene encodes CDR1 SGHTS and CDR2 YDEGEE. The CDR3 extends over 13 amino acids. J was trimmed by 2 bases and V by 6 bases; bases with no gene match: 2. The DNA for the CDR3 is TGTGCCAGCAAGGACAGGGGGGCCTACGAGCAGTACTTC. Encoded protein: CASKDRGAYEQYF. Full variable domain (missing parts from reference TRBV5-8 and TRBJ2-7): EAGVTQSPTHLIKTRGQQATLRCSPISGHTSVYWYQQALGLGLQFLLWYDEGEERNRGNFPPRFSGRQFPNYSSELNVNALELEDSALYLCASKDRGAYEQYFGPGTRLTVT.

This clone was found a few times. The gene calls are TRBV7-2 and TRBJ2-7, with TRBD2 identical over 8 bases. The CDR3 has 16 amino acids. V was pared by 1 base and J by 2 bases, with 7 bases of the junction left unmatched. In germline, CDR1 is SGHTA, CDR2 FQGNSA. The CDR3 nucleotides read TGTGCCAGCAGCTTAGTAACGGGGGGGTATACCTACGAGCAGTACTTC. Its protein product is CASSLVTGGYTYEQYF.

The chain uses TRBV6-1 and TRBJ1-2; 10 bases are a match to TRBD1. The ends lost 2 bases at V and 7 bases at J; junction bases unmatched: 19. CDR3 length equals 19 residues. Germline-derived CDR1 and CDR2 are MNHNS and SASEGT. Here the CDR3 reads CASSETEYTSRDRGRGYTF. CDR3 sequence (DNA): TGTGCCAGCAGTGAAACGGAGTATACTAGCCGGGACAGGGGACGTGGCTACACCTTC.

This clone has a single count. V and J are TRBV6-1 and TRBJ1-2; TRBD1 might be the D (6 bases). CDR1 MNHNS and CDR2 SASEGT come from the germline V gene. There are 13 residues in the CDR3. Trimming removed 6 bases from V and 8 bases from J, with 16 bases in between. The CDR3 loop reads CASRLQGGSGYTF. CDR3 nucleotides: TGTGCCAGCAGGCTACAGGGAGGGTCAGGCTACACCTTC.

The V call is TRBV4-1, the J call TRBJ2-6; 8 bases are shared with TRBD1. Unmatched junction bases numbered 12, after V lost 2 bases and J lost 0 bases. In germline, CDR1 is MGHRA, CDR2 YSYEKL. CDR3 length: 20 residues. The DNA of the CDR3 is TGCGCCAGCAGCCAAATAATACCGGGACAGGTCCTCTCTGGGGCCAACGTCCTGACTTTC. It encodes CASSQIIPGQVLSGANVLTF.

The chain recombines TRBV28 with TRBJ1-4; perhaps TRBD1 as D (6 bases). Deletions cut 5 bases from V and 2 bases from J, with 18 bases between. The CDR3 runs to 17 residues. Germline CDR1 reads MDHEN; CDR2 reads SYDVKM. CDR3 region: CASSTTFTGRTNEKLFF. The CDR3 DNA is TGTGCCAGCAGTACCACCTTTACAGGGAGGACTAATGAAAAACTGTTTTTT.

J is TRBJ1-5 and V is TRBV27, with TRBD1 identical over 11 bases. J was trimmed by 7 bases and V by 6 bases; bases with no gene match: 5. Germline values: CDR1 MNHEY, CDR2 SMNVEV (reference sequence). CDR3 length equals 14 residues. The CDR3 sequence: CASRDRGRGQPQHF. CDR3 DNA: TGTGCCAGCAGGGACAGGGGGCGCGGACAGCCCCAGCATTTT.

This rearrangement joins TRBV4-3 to TRBJ1-1; no clear D. The CDR3 is 13 amino acids. Between the trimmed V and J ends, which lost 1 base and 5 bases, there was a span of 8 bases. CDR1 and CDR2 (germline): LGHNA, YSLEER. In DNA form, the CDR3 reads TGCGCCAGCAGCCAAGCCTCAAGGACTGAAGCTTTCTTT. As protein: CASSQASRTEAFF.

This clone has a handful of counts. This chain's CDR3 is CATSRGTGGPYEQYF. The CDR3 DNA reads TGTGCCACCAGCAGAGGGACAGGGGGCCCCTACGAGCAGTACTTC. The chain uses TRBV15 and TRBJ2-5; 11 nucleotides agree with TRBD1. Near its end, the DNA agrees better with TRBJ2-7, so the J call may be wrong. The CDR3 loop spans 15 amino acids. Germline loops: CDR1 LNHNV, CDR2 YYDKDF (reference sequence).

The chain is built from TRBV6-6 and TRBJ1-1; 8 nucleotides match TRBD1. V dropped 9 bases and J dropped 1; count of bases not matched to a gene: 1. The CDR3 runs to 12 residues. Germline CDR1 is MNHNY and CDR2 is SVGAGI (reference sequence). CDR3 residues: CASGTGNTEAFF. The CDR3, as DNA: TGTGCCAGTGGGACAGGGAACACTGAAGCTTTCTTT.

The V gene is TRBV5-1, the J gene TRBJ2-7; D could derive from TRBD1 or TRBD2 (5 bases each). This CDR3 contains 14 residues. Trimming pared 4 bases from V and 2 bases from J, leaving 13 bases between. CDR1 is SGHRS, CDR2 YFSETQ, per germline. The CDR3 DNA follows: TGCGCCAGCAGCCGAGGGCAGGGAACCTACGAGCAGTACTTC. This gives the protein CASSRGQGTYEQYF. The full variable domain, completed using reference TRBV5-1 and TRBJ2-7, is KAGVTQTPRYLIKTRGQQVTLSCSPISGHRSVSWYQQTPGQGLQFLFEYFSETQRNKGNFPGRFSGRQFSNSRSEMNVSTLELGDSALYLCASSRGQGTYEQYFGPGTRLTVT.

The genes are TRBV6-5 and TRBJ1-1; 7 bases agree with TRBD1. This CDR3 region has 14 residues. CDR1 MNHEY and CDR2 SVGAGI come from the germline V gene. V lost 6 bases and J lost 6; bases outside the gene matches: 10. CDR3 residues: CASSPKTGSPEAFF. The CDR3 DNA is TGTGCCAGCAGCCCAAAGACAGGGTCGCCTGAAGCTTTCTTT.

CDR3 nucleotides: TGTGCCAGCAGTGTTATCGGGGTTTCCTACAATGAGCAGTTCTTC. Protein product: CASSVIGVSYNEQFF. The chain joins TRBV2 to TRBJ2-1; perhaps TRBD2 as D (5 bases). The CDR3 is 15 residues long. V was pared by 4 bases and J by 1 base, with 11 bases between. Germline CDR1 reads SNHLY; CDR2 reads FYNNEI.

The sample holds a few counts of this clone. The chain joins TRBV5-6 to TRBJ2-2; 7 bases agree with TRBD1. J gave up 6 bases and V 5 bases, and 19 bases lay outside the gene matches. Germline V gene lookup returns CDR1 SGHDT and CDR2 YYEEEE. This CDR3 spans 18 amino acids. DNA for the CDR3: TGTGCCAGCAGTCCCTTAGTTGACAGGGCCGGATCGGCCGGGGAGCTGTTTTTT. Its protein product is CASSPLVDRAGSAGELFF.

V is TRBV28 and J is TRBJ1-5; TRBD1 matches at 9 bases. Germline values: CDR1 MDHEN, CDR2 SYDVKM. Trimming at V came to 2 bases and at J to 4 bases, leaving 6 bases not matched to a gene. CDR3 size: 16 residues. The CDR3 nucleotides read TGTGCCAGCAGTTTAGTTGGGGGGACAGGGAATCAGCCCCAGCATTTT. It specifies CASSLVGGTGNQPQHF. The full variable domain, its missing parts supplied by reference TRBV28 and TRBJ1-5, is DVKVTQSSRYLVKRTGEKVFLECVQDMDHENMFWYRQDPGLGLRLIYFSYDVKMKEKGDIPEGYSVSREKKERFSLILESASTNQTSMYLCASSLVGGTGNQPQHFGDGTRLSIL.

Written as DNA, the CDR3 is TGTGCCAGCAGCTTGACAGGGGGGTTGTACACTGAAGCTTTCTTT. Protein product: CASSLTGGLYTEAFF. The V and J genes are TRBV11-2 and TRBJ1-1; 9 bases align to TRBD1. The V and J ends lost 3 bases and 3 bases, in that order; junction bases with no gene match: 5. The CDR3 contains 15 residues. Per the germline V gene, CDR1 is SGHAT and CDR2 is FQNNGV.

The genes are TRBV4-1 and TRBJ2-2; possible D gene TRBD1, 6 bases. The CDR3 extends over 16 amino acids. Germline V CDR1 and CDR2: MGHRA, YSYEKL. With 4 bases removed from V and 3 bases from J, the gap between germline ends came to 15 bases. CDR3 loop: CASSRPPGQYTGELFF. In DNA, the CDR3 is TGCGCCAGCAGCCGGCCCCCGGGACAATACACCGGGGAGCTGTTTTTT.

This clone is a singleton in its sample. J is TRBJ1-2 and V is TRBV28, with D uncertain. Germline lookup yields CDR1 MDHEN and CDR2 SYDVKM. Trimming left V 3 bases short and J 0 bases short, with 8 bases between. The CDR3 has 14 residues. The CDR3 sequence is CASSFVRSNYGYTF. CDR3 coding DNA: TGTGCCAGCAGTTTCGTGAGATCTAACTATGGCTACACCTTC.

This chain joins TRBV7-3 and TRBJ2-2; TRBD2 matches at 10 bases. Germline lookup yields CDR1 SGHTA and CDR2 FQGTGA. The CDR3 has 17 residues. V trimming: 4 bases; J trimming: 3 bases; junction bases outside the gene matches: 8. The CDR3 is CASSSLGAGGHTGELFF. CDR3 in DNA: TGTGCCAGCAGCTCCTTAGGAGCGGGGGGGCACACCGGGGAGCTGTTTTTT.

This rearrangement joins TRBV4-3 to TRBJ1-1; D gene uncertain. This CDR3 has 16 residues. V was clipped by 0 bases and J by 1 base, with 12 bases between them. Per the germline V gene, CDR1 is LGHNA and CDR2 is YSLEER. Here the CDR3 reads CASSQEWPGANTEAFF. CDR3 nucleotide sequence: TGCGCCAGCAGCCAAGAATGGCCCGGAGCGAACACTGAAGCTTTCTTT.

The rearrangement joins TRBV7-3 to TRBJ1-1; D is perhaps TRBD1 (6 bases). This CDR3 has 14 amino acids. CDR1 is SGHTA and CDR2 is FQGTGA in the germline V gene. V was trimmed by 5 bases and J by 0 bases, leaving 10 bases between them. The CDR3 bases are TGTGCCAGCAGCCCGACAGGAGTGAACACTGAAGCTTTCTTT. This gives the protein CASSPTGVNTEAFF.

This sequence joins TRBV4-3 and TRBJ1-1; TRBD1 might be the D (6 bases). V was trimmed by 4 bases and J by 0 bases, leaving 15 bases between them. Germline assignment: CDR1 LGHNA and CDR2 YSLEER. This CDR3 is built from 16 residues. The CDR3 region has the DNA TGCGCCAGCAGCCTCGGCAGGGGAAGCTTGAACACTGAAGCTTTCTTT. It encodes CASSLGRGSLNTEAFF.

V gene TRBV28 combines with J gene TRBJ1-5, with 8 bases matching TRBD1. V lost 5 bases and J lost 6; bases outside the gene matches: 9. This CDR3 spans 15 amino acids. CDR1 and CDR2 (germline): MDHEN, SYDVKM. The CDR3 sequence: CASSPIETGVQPQHF. CDR3 nucleotide sequence: TGTGCCAGCAGTCCGATCGAGACAGGGGTTCAGCCCCAGCATTTT.

To note about this clone: The junction shows a germline mismatch at one end, possibly a read error. The J gene is TRBJ2-7, the V gene TRBV7-7; 8 positions agree with TRBD1. From germline, CDR1 is SSHAT and CDR2 FNYEAQ (reference sequence). The CDR3 runs to 14 residues. CDR3 residues: CASSSGQGEGEQYF. CDR3 coding DNA: TGTGCTAGCAGTTCAGGACAGGGTGAAGGCGAGCAGTACTTC.

The chain couples TRBV14 to TRBJ2-2; 8 nucleotides line up with TRBD2. Germline V lookup: CDR1 SGHDN, CDR2 FVKESK. The length of the CDR3 is 18 residues. J was trimmed by 6 bases and V by 1 base; bases with no gene match: 13. This CDR3 is CASSQGTAGEVGAGELFF. The DNA of the CDR3 is TGTGCCAGCAGCCAAGGTACAGCGGGAGAGGTGGGCGCCGGGGAGCTGTTTTTT.

The CDR3 DNA follows: TGTGCCAGCAGCCGGACAGGGATCGAGCAGTACTTC. This sequence encodes CASSRTGIEQYF. This rearrangement joins TRBV11-3 to TRBJ2-7, with 8 bases matching TRBD1. CDR1 and CDR2 from the germline V gene are SGHNT and YENEEA. The CDR3 sequence is 12 residues long. J was trimmed by 6 bases and V by 5 bases; bases with no gene match: 3.

J is TRBJ1-4 and V is TRBV4-2; D unresolved. Trimming removed 1 base from V and 7 bases from J, with 13 bases in between. This CDR3 has 15 amino acids. From germline, CDR1 is LGHNA and CDR2 YNFKEQ. The CDR3 loop reads CASSQGGTSSEKLFF. In DNA form, the CDR3 reads TGTGCCAGCAGCCAAGGCGGTACCTCTAGTGAAAAACTGTTTTTT.